This TCR beta chain was documented in a study of blood T cells in healthy people across ages. Study findings and constraints: Correlation between TCR beta diversity and naive T cell percentage was strong.

A note on this clonotype: Its matching antigen is unknown.

Isolated PBMCs totaled at least 6 million in each sample. The use of a sample-barcoded 5' primer and a J-beta primer mix characterized a second PCR of 7 to 11 cycles. Each single sample gave us at least 3 million CDR3-containing paired-end reads. A single record per CDR3 protein comes from TCRdb applying MiXCR to the 5' RACE reads. The data show about 1.7 million distinct CDR3 sequences, 28% seen once. The CDR3 totals 17 residues. V lost 4 bases and J 0 bases, leaving 18 bases between the germline ends. CDR1 and CDR2 (germline): MNHEY, SMNVEV (reference sequence). This clonotype was sampled from a young woman in good health. The rearrangement joins TRBV27 to TRBJ1-2; D gene uncertain. Sequencing used blood. The CDR3 DNA sequence: TGTGCCAGCAGTTCCCCCATTAGAGACGGCGCTAACTATGGCTACACCTTC. It translates to CASSSPIRDGANYGYTF.